This T cell receptor (beta chain) was observed in a study of T cells in Graves' hyperthyroidism and ophthalmopathy. CDR1 and CDR2 (germline): SGHAT, FQNNGV. The CDR3 is 14 residues long. J gave up 5 bases and V 3 bases, and 7 bases lay outside the gene matches. Researchers took RNA transcripts and amplified the TCR beta CDR3 regions from them. A set of HTBI primers served as the primers for a first-round RT-PCR of the TCR CDR3. Each CDR3 protein is one row after TCRdb ran MiXCR on the multiplex PCR reads. The sample lists roughly 350,000 distinct CDR3 sequences; 12% to 15% were seen once. Ten or more counts support this clonotype. A roughly 9.3 ml volume of fresh peripheral blood provided the PBMCs.

V usage is TRBV11-2 and J usage is TRBJ2-7, with TRBD1 matching 7 bases. What was sequenced was blood. The receptor's source is a woman aged 40 to 49 with Graves' ophthalmopathy. CDR3 DNA sequence: TGTGCCAGCAGCTTGGGACAGTTCGGGAACGAGCAGTACTTC. Protein: CASSLGQFGNEQYF.